The rows below give T cell receptor beta chains drawn from one sample of a study of blood T cell repertoires in COVID-19. Assay used: immunoSEQ multiplex PCR; TCRdb lists only in-frame clones, some missing. The top ten hold 13% of the sample, which has under 200,000 clones, approximately 80% seen once. The sequencing sample was made of peripheral blood. These receptors were obtained from a man in his 70s who had recovered from COVID-19. Each CDR3 is given with its conserved first and last residue. The order of the fields is clone size, J gene, D gene, V gene, CDR3 protein, CDR3 DNA. D genes are given only for firm matches. Size values are once, few and many counts, or a class for expanded clones, and some rows have none.

size: medium-sized
J: TRBJ1-6
D: TRBD1
V: TRBV5-6
CDR3: CASSLPETGVGSPLHF
DNA: TGTGCCAGCAGCTTGCCCGAGACAGGGGTTGGTTCACCCCTCCACTTT

size: .
J: TRBJ1-2
D: .
V: TRBV21-1
CDR3: CASSKEMGRAGGYTF
DNA: TGTGCCAGCAGCAAAGAAATGGGGAGGGCGGGAGGCTACACCTTC

size: .
J: TRBJ2-5
D: TRBD1
V: TRBV3-1/TRBV3-2
CDR3: CASSHQGQRQETQYF
DNA: TGTGCCAGCAGCCATCAGGGACAGAGGCAAGAGACCCAGTACTTC

size: .
J: TRBJ1-2
D: .
V: TRBV4-1
CDR3: CASSQDRDYGYTF
DNA: TGCGCCAGCAGCCAAGACAGGGACTATGGCTACACCTTC

size: .
J: TRBJ1-5
D: TRBD1
V: TRBV4-2
CDR3: CASSQDSQGNQPQHF
DNA: TGTGCCAGCAGCCAAGATTCACAGGGGAATCAGCCCCAGCATTTT

size: .
J: TRBJ2-7
D: TRBD1
V: TRBV4-2
CDR3: CASSQGRGRRNEQYF
DNA: TGTGCCAGCAGCCAGGGCAGGGGGCGCAGAAACGAGCAGTACTTC

size: .
J: TRBJ2-1
D: TRBD1
V: TRBV9
CDR3: CASSVERDSYNEQFF
DNA: TGTGCCAGCAGCGTAGAAAGGGACAGCTACAATGAGCAGTTCTTC

size: .
J: TRBJ2-7
D: TRBD1
V: TRBV5-1
CDR3: CASSFDRVYEQYF
DNA: TGCGCCAGCAGCTTTGACAGGGTCTACGAGCAGTACTTC

size: .
J: TRBJ1-6
D: TRBD1
V: TRBV18
CDR3: CASSPNDRGNSPLHF
DNA: TGTGCCAGCTCACCGAACGACAGGGGAAATTCACCCCTCCACTTT

size: .
J: TRBJ2-7
D: TRBD1
V: TRBV7-9
CDR3: CASSSPPRDRASYEQYF
DNA: TGTGCCAGCAGTTCTCCGCCTCGGGACAGGGCCTCCTACGAGCAGTACTTC

size: .
J: TRBJ2-7
D: TRBD2
V: TRBV7-2
CDR3: CASSLAGGTQYEQYF
DNA: TGTGCCAGCAGCTTAGCGGGGGGGACCCAATACGAGCAGTACTTC

size: .
J: TRBJ2-7
D: .
V: TRBV6-5
CDR3: CASSYSSQVAYEQYF
DNA: TGTGCCAGCAGTTACTCAAGCCAGGTGGCCTACGAGCAGTACTTC

size: .
J: TRBJ2-2
D: TRBD1
V: TRBV18
CDR3: CASSPTGGQVGTGELFF
DNA: TGTGCCAGCTCACCAACAGGGGGCCAGGTTGGCACCGGGGAGCTGTTTTTT

size: .
J: TRBJ2-3
D: .
V: TRBV5-1
CDR3: CASSSPSTDTQYF
DNA: TGCGCCAGCAGCTCCCCTAGCACAGATACGCAGTATTTT

size: .
J: TRBJ2-7
D: TRBD2
V: TRBV2
CDR3: CASSELAGGLYEQYF
DNA: TGTGCCAGCAGTGAACTAGCGGGAGGGTTATATGAGCAGTACTTC

size: .
J: TRBJ2-2
D: .
V: TRBV7-8
CDR3: CASRDTGWTGELFF
DNA: TGTGCCAGCAGAGACACAGGGTGGACCGGGGAGCTGTTTTTT

size: .
J: TRBJ2-7
D: .
V: TRBV18
CDR3: CASSSIGDSLYEQYF
DNA: TGTGCCAGCTCATCTATTGGGGACTCCCTTTACGAGCAGTACTTC

size: few
J: TRBJ1-1
D: TRBD1
V: TRBV5-1
CDR3: CASVRDRNTEAFF
DNA: TGCGCCAGCGTTAGGGACAGAAACACTGAAGCTTTCTTT